What follows are 2 T cell receptor beta chains derived from one specimen sequenced in a study of OX40 agonist ivuxolimab in advanced cancers. Profiling relied on immunoSEQ multiplex PCR, and the TCRdb table lists in-frame clones only, not all of them. This table holds 90,000 or so clones, roughly 89% found once. Material: CD4+ or CD8+ T cells sorted from blood, obtained in a trial of the OX40 agonist ivuxolimab. These receptors were obtained from an adult with an advanced solid tumor such as melanoma, head and neck, liver or kidney cancer.

In its sample, this clone was seen a few times. The chain combines TRBV2 with TRBJ1-6, with D unresolved. CDR3 length: 14 amino acids. Germline V lookup: CDR1 SNHLY, CDR2 FYNNEI. Trimming left V 0 bases short and J 7 bases short, with 7 bases between. The CDR3: CASSEAYGNSPLHF. The CDR3 region has the DNA TGTGCCAGCAGTGAAGCTTACGGGAATTCACCCCTCCACTTT.

The chain combines TRBV30 with TRBJ1-2; D is unclear. The CDR3 spans 12 residues. Looked up from germline, CDR1 is GTSNPN and CDR2 is SVGIG (reference sequence). V lost 0 bases and J 6 bases, leaving 8 bases between the germline ends. The DNA of the CDR3 is TGTGCCTGGAGTGTCGATTGGGATGGCTACACCTTC. It codes for CAWSVDWDGYTF.